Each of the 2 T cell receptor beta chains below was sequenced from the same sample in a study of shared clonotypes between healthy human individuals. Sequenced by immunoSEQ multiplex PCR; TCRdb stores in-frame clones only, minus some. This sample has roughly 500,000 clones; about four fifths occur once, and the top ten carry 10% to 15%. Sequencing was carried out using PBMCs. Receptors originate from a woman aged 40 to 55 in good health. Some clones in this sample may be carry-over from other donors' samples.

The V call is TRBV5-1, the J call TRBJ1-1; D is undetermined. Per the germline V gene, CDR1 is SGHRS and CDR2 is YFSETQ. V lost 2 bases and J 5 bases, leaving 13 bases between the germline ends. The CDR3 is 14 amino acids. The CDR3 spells CASSFRPVGTEAFF. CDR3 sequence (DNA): TGCGCCAGCAGCTTTCGGCCCGTCGGGACTGAAGCTTTCTTT.

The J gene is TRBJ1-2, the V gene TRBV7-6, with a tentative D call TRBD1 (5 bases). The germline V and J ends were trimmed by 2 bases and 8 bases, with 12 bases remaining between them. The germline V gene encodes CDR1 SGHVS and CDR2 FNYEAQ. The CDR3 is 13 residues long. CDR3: CASSLKGKIGYTF. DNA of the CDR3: TGTGCCAGCAGCTTAAAGGGGAAAATAGGCTACACCTTC. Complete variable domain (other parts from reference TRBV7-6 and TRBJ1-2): GAGVSQSPRYKVTKRGQDVALRCDPISGHVSLYWYRQALGQGPEFLTYFNYEAQQDKSGLPNDRFSAERPEGSISTLTIQRTEQRDSAMYRCASSLKGKIGYTFGSGTRLTVV.